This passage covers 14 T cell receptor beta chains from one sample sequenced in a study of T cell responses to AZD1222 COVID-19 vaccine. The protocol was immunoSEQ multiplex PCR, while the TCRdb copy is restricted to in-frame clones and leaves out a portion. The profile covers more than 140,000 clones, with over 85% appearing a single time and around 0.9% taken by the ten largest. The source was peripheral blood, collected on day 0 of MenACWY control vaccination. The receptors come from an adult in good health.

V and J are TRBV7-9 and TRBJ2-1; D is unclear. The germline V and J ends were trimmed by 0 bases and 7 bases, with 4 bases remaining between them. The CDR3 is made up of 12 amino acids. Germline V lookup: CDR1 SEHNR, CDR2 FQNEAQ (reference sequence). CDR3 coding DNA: TGTGCCAGCAGCTTAGCGATTAATGAGCAGTTCTTC. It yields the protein CASSLAINEQFF.

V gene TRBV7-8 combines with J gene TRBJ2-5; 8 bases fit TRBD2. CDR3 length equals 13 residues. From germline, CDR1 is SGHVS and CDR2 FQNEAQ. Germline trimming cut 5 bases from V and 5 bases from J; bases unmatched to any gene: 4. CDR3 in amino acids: CASSRTSRETQYF. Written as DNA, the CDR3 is TGTGCCAGCAGCCGGACTAGCCGTGAGACCCAGTACTTC.

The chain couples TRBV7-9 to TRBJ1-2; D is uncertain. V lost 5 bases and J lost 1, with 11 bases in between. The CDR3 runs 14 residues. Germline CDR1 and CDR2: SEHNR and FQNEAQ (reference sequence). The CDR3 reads CASSRVASNYGYTF. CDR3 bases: TGTGCCAGCAGCCGGGTAGCAAGTAACTATGGCTACACCTTC.

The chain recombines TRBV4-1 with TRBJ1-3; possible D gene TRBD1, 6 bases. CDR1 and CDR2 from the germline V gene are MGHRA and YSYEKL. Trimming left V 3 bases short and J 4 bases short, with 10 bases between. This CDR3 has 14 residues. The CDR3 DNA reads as TGCGCCAGCAGCCAGAACAGGGCCGGAAACACCATATATTTT. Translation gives CASSQNRAGNTIYF.

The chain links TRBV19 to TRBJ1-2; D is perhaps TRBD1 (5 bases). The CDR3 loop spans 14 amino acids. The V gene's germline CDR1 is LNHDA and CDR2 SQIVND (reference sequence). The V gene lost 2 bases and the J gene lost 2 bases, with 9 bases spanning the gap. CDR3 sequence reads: CASSIQGGNYGYTF. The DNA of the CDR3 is TGTGCCAGTAGTATACAGGGTGGAAACTATGGCTACACCTTC.

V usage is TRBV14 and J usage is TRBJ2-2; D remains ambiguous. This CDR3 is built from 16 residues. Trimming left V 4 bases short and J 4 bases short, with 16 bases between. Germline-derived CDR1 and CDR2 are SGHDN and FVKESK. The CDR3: CASSRIGPRSTGELFF. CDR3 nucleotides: TGTGCCAGCAGCCGCATCGGACCGCGTTCCACCGGGGAGCTGTTTTTT.

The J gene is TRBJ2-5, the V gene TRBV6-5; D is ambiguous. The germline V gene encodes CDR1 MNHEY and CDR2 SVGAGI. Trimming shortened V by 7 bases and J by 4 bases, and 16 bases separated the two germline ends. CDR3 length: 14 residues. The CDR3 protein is CASIKDLTAETQYF. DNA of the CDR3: TGTGCCAGCATCAAGGATTTAACGGCAGAGACCCAGTACTTC.

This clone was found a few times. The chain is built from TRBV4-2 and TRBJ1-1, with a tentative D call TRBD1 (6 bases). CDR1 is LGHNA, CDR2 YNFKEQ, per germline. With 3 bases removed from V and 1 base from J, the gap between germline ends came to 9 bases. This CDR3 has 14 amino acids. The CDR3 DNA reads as TGTGCCAGCAGCCATTTGGACAGGAACACTGAAGCTTTCTTT. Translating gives CASSHLDRNTEAFF.

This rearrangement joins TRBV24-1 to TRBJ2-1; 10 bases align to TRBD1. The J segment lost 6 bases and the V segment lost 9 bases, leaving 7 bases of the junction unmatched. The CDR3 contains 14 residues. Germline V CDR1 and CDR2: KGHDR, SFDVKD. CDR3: CATLRDRGINEQFF. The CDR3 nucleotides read TGTGCCACCTTGCGGGACAGGGGAATCAATGAGCAGTTCTTC.

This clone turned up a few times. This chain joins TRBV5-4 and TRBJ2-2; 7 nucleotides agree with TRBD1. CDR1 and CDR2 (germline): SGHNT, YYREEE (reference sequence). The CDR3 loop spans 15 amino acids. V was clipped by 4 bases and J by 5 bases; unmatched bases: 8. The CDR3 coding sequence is TGTGCCAGCAGCCGAGACAGGGACCCTACCGGGGAGCTGTTTTTT. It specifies CASSRDRDPTGELFF.

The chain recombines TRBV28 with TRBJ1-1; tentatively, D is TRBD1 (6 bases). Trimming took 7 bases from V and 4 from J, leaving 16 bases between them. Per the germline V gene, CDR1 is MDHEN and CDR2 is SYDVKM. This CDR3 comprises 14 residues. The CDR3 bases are TGTGCCAGCACGTACAGGGTACGCGGCACTGAAGCTTTCTTT. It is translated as CASTYRVRGTEAFF.

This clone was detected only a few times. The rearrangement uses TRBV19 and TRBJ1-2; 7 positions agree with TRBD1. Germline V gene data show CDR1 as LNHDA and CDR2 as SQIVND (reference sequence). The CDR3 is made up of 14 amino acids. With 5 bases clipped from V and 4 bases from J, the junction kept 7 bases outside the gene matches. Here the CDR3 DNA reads TGTGCCAGTAGTGATCCCGGGACAGCCTATGGCTACACCTTC. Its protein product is CASSDPGTAYGYTF.

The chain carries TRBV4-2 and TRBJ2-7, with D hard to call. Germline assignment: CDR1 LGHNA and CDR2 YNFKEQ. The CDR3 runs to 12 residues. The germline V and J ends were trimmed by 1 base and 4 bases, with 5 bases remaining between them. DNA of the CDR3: TGTGCCAGCAGCCAAGGGGGATACGAGCAGTACTTC. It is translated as CASSQGGYEQYF.

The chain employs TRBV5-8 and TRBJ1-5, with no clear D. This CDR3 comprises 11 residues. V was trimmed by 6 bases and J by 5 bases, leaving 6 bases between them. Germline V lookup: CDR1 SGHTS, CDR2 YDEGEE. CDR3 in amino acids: CASNLDQPQHF. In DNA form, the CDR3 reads TGTGCCAGCAACCTCGATCAGCCCCAGCATTTT.